A selection of T cell receptor beta chains follows, all from one sample in a study of cytomegalovirus exposure and HLA in healthy donors. Only in-frame clones appear in the TCRdb table, and some are missing; sequencing was by immunoSEQ multiplex PCR. Among approximately 79,000 clones, about 79% were seen once, and the ten largest hold around 5.1%. The sample taken for sequencing was PBMCs. The receptor source for this set is a male donor in good health and CMV-seropositive. Both conserved end residues are part of each CDR3. D genes are given only for firm matches. Size tells how often a clone was seen (once, few, many) or the class of an expanded clone, and some rows leave it out.

CDR3nt: TGTGCCAGCAGCCAGGACAGGTTACCGAACACCGGGGAGCTGTTTTTT
CDR3aa: CASSQDRLPNTGELFF
d_gene: TRBD1
abundance: -
j_gene: TRBJ2-2
v_gene: TRBV7-6

CDR3nt: TGTGCCAGCAGTTTCGACAGGGAAGGAGCCTACGAGCAGTACTTC
CDR3aa: CASSFDREGAYEQYF
d_gene: TRBD1
abundance: -
j_gene: TRBJ2-7
v_gene: TRBV6-6

CDR3nt: TGCGCCAGCAAGGGACTAGCGGGAGTGGGTGAGACCCAGTACTTC
CDR3aa: CASKGLAGVGETQYF
d_gene: TRBD2
abundance: -
j_gene: TRBJ2-5
v_gene: TRBV5-1

CDR3nt: TGTGCCAGCAGCCAAGACGACGGGAGGGCTATTTACGAGCAGTACTTC
CDR3aa: CASSQDDGRAIYEQYF
d_gene: TRBD2
abundance: -
j_gene: TRBJ2-7
v_gene: TRBV4-2

CDR3nt: TGTGCCAGCAGTCAAGGGGGTCAAGAGACCCAGTACTTC
CDR3aa: CASSQGGQETQYF
d_gene: -
abundance: once
j_gene: TRBJ2-5
v_gene: TRBV28

CDR3nt: TGCGCCAGCAGCCAAGATTCCGAGGCTTTCTTT
CDR3aa: CASSQDSEAFF
d_gene: -
abundance: -
j_gene: TRBJ1-1
v_gene: TRBV4-3

CDR3nt: TGTGCCAGCAGCCCCATCACGGACAGTCCAAGCACAGATACGCAGTATTTT
CDR3aa: CASSPITDSPSTDTQYF
d_gene: -
abundance: once
j_gene: TRBJ2-3
v_gene: TRBV7-3

CDR3nt: TGTGCCAGCAGCGTCACTCCCTACCACGAGCAGTACTTC
CDR3aa: CASSVTPYHEQYF
d_gene: -
abundance: -
j_gene: TRBJ2-7
v_gene: TRBV9

CDR3nt: TGCAGTGCTAGGAGGGAGACCCAGTACTTC
CDR3aa: CSARRETQYF
d_gene: -
abundance: -
j_gene: TRBJ2-5
v_gene: TRBV20-1

CDR3nt: TGTGCCAGCAGCCCCCTGGCCCCGGGGGAGACCCAGTACTTC
CDR3aa: CASSPLAPGETQYF
d_gene: -
abundance: -
j_gene: TRBJ2-5
v_gene: TRBV11-2

CDR3nt: TGTGCCAGCAGGGGGACTAGCGGGATCGAGTACGAGCAGTACTTC
CDR3aa: CASRGTSGIEYEQYF
d_gene: TRBD2
abundance: -
j_gene: TRBJ2-7
v_gene: TRBV6-6

CDR3nt: TGTGCCAGCAGCGTAGCACTATCCACAGATACGCAGTATTTT
CDR3aa: CASSVALSTDTQYF
d_gene: -
abundance: -
j_gene: TRBJ2-3
v_gene: TRBV9

CDR3nt: TGTGCTAGCAGCTTAGGACTAGCGGGACACCGGGGAGCTGTTTTT
CDR3aa: CASSLGLAGHRGAVF
d_gene: TRBD2
abundance: few
j_gene: TRBJ2-2
v_gene: TRBV7-7

CDR3nt: TGTGCCCGGTCCGTAGTCGGGGATACGCAGTATTTT
CDR3aa: CARSVVGDTQYF
d_gene: -
abundance: few
j_gene: TRBJ2-3
v_gene: TRBV30

CDR3nt: TGTGCCAGCAGCTCTTTGACTAGCGGGAGGACCGGGGAGCTGTTTTTT
CDR3aa: CASSSLTSGRTGELFF
d_gene: TRBD2
abundance: few
j_gene: TRBJ2-2
v_gene: TRBV5-4

CDR3nt: TGTGCCAGCCATCTAGGGACTACCCAAGAGACCCAGTACTTC
CDR3aa: CASHLGTTQETQYF
d_gene: TRBD2
abundance: -
j_gene: TRBJ2-5
v_gene: TRBV5-8

CDR3nt: TGTGCCAGCAGCTTCGTCGTGGGGGAGGGACGGGTGAGGCCTGAAGCTTTCTTT
CDR3aa: CASSFVVGEGRVRPEAFF
d_gene: -
abundance: many
j_gene: TRBJ1-1
v_gene: TRBV5-6

CDR3nt: TGTGCCAGTAGTTTGAACAGGGGGCGTCAGGCTTTCTTT
CDR3aa: CASSLNRGRQAFF
d_gene: TRBD1
abundance: -
j_gene: TRBJ1-1
v_gene: TRBV19

CDR3nt: TGCAGCGTGGTGGATTCTAGCGGGGGGACCGGGGAGCTGTTTTTT
CDR3aa: CSVVDSSGGTGELFF
d_gene: TRBD2
abundance: -
j_gene: TRBJ2-2
v_gene: TRBV29-1

CDR3nt: TGTGCCAGCAGATCCCTAGCGGGTTCTCACAATGAGCAGTTCTTC
CDR3aa: CASRSLAGSHNEQFF
d_gene: TRBD2
abundance: -
j_gene: TRBJ2-1
v_gene: TRBV6-5

CDR3nt: TGTGCCAGCAGTGATCAACTTCCGGGACAGGGGAACACCGGGGAGCTGTTTTTT
CDR3aa: CASSDQLPGQGNTGELFF
d_gene: TRBD1
abundance: few
j_gene: TRBJ2-2
v_gene: TRBV25-1

CDR3nt: TGTGCCAGTAGTATCCGACAGGGCCCGCGCTATGGCTACACCTTC
CDR3aa: CASSIRQGPRYGYTF
d_gene: TRBD1
abundance: -
j_gene: TRBJ1-2
v_gene: TRBV19

CDR3nt: TGCAGCGTTGGCGGGGTAAGCTCCTACGAGCAGTACTTC
CDR3aa: CSVGGVSSYEQYF
d_gene: -
abundance: -
j_gene: TRBJ2-7
v_gene: TRBV29-1

CDR3nt: TGTGCCAGTAGTCCTGGACTAACCTACTCCTACGAGCAGTACTTC
CDR3aa: CASSPGLTYSYEQYF
d_gene: -
abundance: -
j_gene: TRBJ2-7
v_gene: TRBV19

CDR3nt: TGTGCCAGCAGATCCGGGACAGGGGTTTCACCCCTCCACTTT
CDR3aa: CASRSGTGVSPLHF
d_gene: TRBD1
abundance: -
j_gene: TRBJ1-6
v_gene: TRBV6-1

CDR3nt: TGTGCCAGCCCCCTCCCCCCGGTATACCCCAATCACGTCACCCCCTCTGGGGCCAACGTCCTGACTTTC
CDR3aa: CASPLPPVYPNHVTPSGANVLTF
d_gene: -
abundance: few
j_gene: TRBJ2-6
v_gene: TRBV2

CDR3nt: TGTGCCTGGAGTTACAGTGGAAACACCATATATTTT
CDR3aa: CAWSYSGNTIYF
d_gene: -
abundance: -
j_gene: TRBJ1-3
v_gene: TRBV30

CDR3nt: TGTGCCAGCAGCAGCAGGGAAGCGACATTCGAGCAGTACTTC
CDR3aa: CASSSREATFEQYF
d_gene: -
abundance: -
j_gene: TRBJ2-7
v_gene: TRBV7-9

CDR3nt: TGCGCCAGCAGCTATACGGGACTAGCGGGACCGGATACGCAGTATTTT
CDR3aa: CASSYTGLAGPDTQYF
d_gene: TRBD2
abundance: -
j_gene: TRBJ2-3
v_gene: TRBV4-1

CDR3nt: TGTGCCAGCAGCTCACTTCTAGGGACAGGGAGGCATGAAAAACTGTTTTTT
CDR3aa: CASSSLLGTGRHEKLFF
d_gene: TRBD1
abundance: -
j_gene: TRBJ1-4
v_gene: TRBV5-5

CDR3nt: TGTGCCAGCAGTGACCCCTACAGGGCCGGGCTCTTGGAGCAGTTCTTC
CDR3aa: CASSDPYRAGLLEQFF
d_gene: -
abundance: -
j_gene: TRBJ2-1
v_gene: TRBV6-1

CDR3nt: TGTGCCAGCCGCCCCCTAAGGGACAGGGGAGAGGGAAATCAGCCCCAGCATTTT
CDR3aa: CASRPLRDRGEGNQPQHF
d_gene: TRBD1
abundance: -
j_gene: TRBJ1-5
v_gene: TRBV19

CDR3nt: TGTGCAAGTCGCTCCAAGTGGGGAGGGACAAGTTCCTACGAGCAGTACTTC
CDR3aa: CASRSKWGGTSSYEQYF
d_gene: -
abundance: -
j_gene: TRBJ2-7
v_gene: TRBV12-2

CDR3nt: TGTGCCACCAGCAGAGATTCCCTTTGGGCCTGGGCATCATACGAGCAGTACTTC
CDR3aa: CATSRDSLWAWASYEQYF
d_gene: -
abundance: few
j_gene: TRBJ2-7
v_gene: TRBV15

CDR3nt: TGTGCCAGCAGTATCAAGGCCCCAGGTCAATGGCATCAGCCCCAGCATTTT
CDR3aa: CASSIKAPGQWHQPQHF
d_gene: -
abundance: once
j_gene: TRBJ1-5
v_gene: TRBV27

CDR3nt: TGTGCCAGCAGCTTAGACCTAGAACGCACAGATACGCAGTATTTT
CDR3aa: CASSLDLERTDTQYF
d_gene: -
abundance: -
j_gene: TRBJ2-3
v_gene: TRBV7-9